This TCR beta chain was obtained from a study of T cells in Graves' hyperthyroidism and ophthalmopathy (dated by TCRdb to between 2017 and 2020). Study-wide context: Peripheral blood was sampled at the time of initial diagnosis, prior to any treatment. The 100 or so discovery patients were randomly divided into training and test sets at a 7:3 ratio. An independent validation cohort of under 20 hyperthyroidism patients and about 16 patients who later progressed to ophthalmopathy tested prospective prediction of ophthalmopathy. TCR V-J signatures able to tell the groups apart were searched for in a discovery cohort of 90 to 100 patients, of whom roughly 42 had Graves' ophthalmopathy and roughly 59 had stable Graves' hyperthyroidism. After sampling, hyperthyroidism patients received methimazole starting at 30 mg daily, and ophthalmopathy patients received high-dose intravenous methylprednisolone. In several Graves' hyperthyroidism patients, the study also compared T-cell repertoires from thyroid tissue with T-cell repertoires from blood. The paper describes TCR Vbeta CDR3 sequencing of 130 to 150 peripheral blood samples, made up of 40 to 45 ophthalmopathy patients, roughly 72 hyperthyroidism patients and 17 progressor patients.

Here is what the overall study found, with its caveats: A model built on a 13 V-J signature distinguished ophthalmopathy from stable hyperthyroidism, reaching around 88% sensitivity and 81.08% specificity in cross-validation and 80%/75% in testing. No statistical method was used to set the sample size in advance, and investigators knew the group allocation. Most expanded thyroid clonotypes (frequency above 0.001) were also found in blood, which suggests that blood repertoires may mirror thyroid immune responses. In validation, the model predicted progression to ophthalmopathy with roughly 66% sensitivity and about 72% specificity, a median of 6.5 months before onset.

Sequences SGHAT (CDR1) and FQNNGV (CDR2) are obtained from the germline V gene. The CDR3, cysteine through phenylalanine, is 13 amino acids long. The kept DNA is CDR3 alone, 39 bases in frame from the first base. From V the trimming removes 0 bases and from J it removes 10 bases, while the gene matches leave 2 bases of the junction unaccounted for. A patient counted as having stable Graves' hyperthyroidism if no progression to ophthalmopathy occurred over 18 months of follow-up. The hyperthyroidism patients were between 18 and 65 years old and newly diagnosed, with a disease duration of less than 2 months. Patients with uncontrolled infections, other autoimmune diseases, pregnancy or lactation were excluded. Clinical symptoms, serum thyroxine and TRAb, thyroid ultrasound, and orbital computed tomography formed the basis for the diagnoses. Ficoll-Paque density gradient centrifugation was used to isolate PBMCs from about 9 ml of fresh peripheral blood. Total RNA was extracted using Trizol reagent, and RNA quality was assessed on an Agilent 2100 Bioanalyzer.

This clonotype was recorded a few times. Its recognized antigen is unknown. Base qualities are not recorded, but no much larger clone differs from it by a single base. TCR beta CDR3 regions were amplified from RNA transcripts. The first round of RT-PCR for the TCR CDR3 was performed with the HTBI primer set and the Qiagen OneStep RT-PCR kit. A second multiplex PCR round built the libraries, followed by size selection and purification. Sequencing of the libraries was done on an Illumina HiSeq2000 using paired-end 100 bp reads. Per the authors' processing: SOAPnuke was used to process the raw data, removing reads that contained adapters or uncalled bases, had a mean Phred below 15, or lacked an exact match to the constant primer or identifier. High-quality paired reads were merged with COPE v1.2.5, and unique nucleotide sequences were defined as clonotypes. Clonotypes were aligned to IMGT TRBV, TRBD and TRBJ reference segments using MiTCR v1.1. The analysis was restricted to V-J combinations with a frequency above 0.0001, which together covered approximately 99% of the repertoires. A TCS score was defined as the ratio between F50 (clonal expansion) and ExV (chaos), using BLOSUM62-based TCRdist between CDR3 peptides within each V-J. Welch's t-statistics and random forest reduced roughly 540 V-J features to 13, which were used in a naive Bayes classifier (R e1071). TCRdb took the public reads, trimmed them with fastp at Q25, ran MiXCR for clone calling and kept in-frame beta chains. Each entry merges the rows of one CDR3 protein and shows their most common DNA and genes. The V and J calls were not made by the authors but by TCRdb's processing. The sample yields hundreds of thousands of distinct CDR3 sequences; 15% to 20% were counted once. The ten largest account for roughly 3.5% of the sample.

Here the chain combines TRBV11-2 and TRBJ1-1, with 10 middle bases fitting TRBD1. This receptor was taken from a woman younger than 30 with Graves' hyperthyroidism. Sequenced sample: blood. CDR3 sequence: CASSLDGQGGAFF. The DNA sequence reads TGTGCCAGCAGCTTAGACGGACAGGGGGGAGCTTTCTTT.